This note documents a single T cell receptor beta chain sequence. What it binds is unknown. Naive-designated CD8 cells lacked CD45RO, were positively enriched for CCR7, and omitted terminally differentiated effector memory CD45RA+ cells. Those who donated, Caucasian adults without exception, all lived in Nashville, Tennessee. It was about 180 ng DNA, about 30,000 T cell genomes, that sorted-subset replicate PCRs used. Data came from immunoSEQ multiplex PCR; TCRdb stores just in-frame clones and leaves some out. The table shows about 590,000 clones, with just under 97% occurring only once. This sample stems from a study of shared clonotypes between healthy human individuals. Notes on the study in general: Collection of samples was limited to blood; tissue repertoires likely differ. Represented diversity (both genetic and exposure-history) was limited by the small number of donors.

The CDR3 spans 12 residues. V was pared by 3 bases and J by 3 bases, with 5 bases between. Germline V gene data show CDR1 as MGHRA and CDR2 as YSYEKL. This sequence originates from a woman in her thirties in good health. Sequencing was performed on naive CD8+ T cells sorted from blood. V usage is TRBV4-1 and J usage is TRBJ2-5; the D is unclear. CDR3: CASSHLEETQYF. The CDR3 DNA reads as TGCGCCAGCAGCCACCTCGAAGAGACCCAGTACTTC.